The clone carrying this T cell receptor (beta chain) was counted ten times or more. Its antigen is unknown. The sample belongs to a study of T cells in Graves' hyperthyroidism and ophthalmopathy. Amplification of TCR beta CDR3 regions used RNA as the template. TCR CDR3 underwent first-round RT-PCR with the HTBI primer set. TCRdb fed the multiplex PCR reads into MiXCR, producing one record per CDR3 protein. The sample holds approximately 510,000 distinct CDR3 sequences, around 20% seen once. General observations from the study: A model using 13 V-J features told ophthalmopathy apart from stable hyperthyroidism. Most thyroid clonotypes expanded above 0.001 were also detected in blood.

The CDR3 sequence is 13 residues long. CDR1 and CDR2 (germline): MNHEY, SMNVEV (reference sequence). V was shortened by 6 bases and J by 2 bases, with 10 bases between the two germline ends. The rearrangement links TRBV27 to TRBJ1-2, with TRBD1 as a possible D gene (6 bases). This clonotype originated in a man aged 18 to 30 with Graves' hyperthyroidism. Sequenced material: blood. CDR3 in amino acids: CASRQGSNYGYTF. The CDR3 DNA sequence: TGTGCCAGCAGACAGGGATCAAACTATGGCTACACCTTC.